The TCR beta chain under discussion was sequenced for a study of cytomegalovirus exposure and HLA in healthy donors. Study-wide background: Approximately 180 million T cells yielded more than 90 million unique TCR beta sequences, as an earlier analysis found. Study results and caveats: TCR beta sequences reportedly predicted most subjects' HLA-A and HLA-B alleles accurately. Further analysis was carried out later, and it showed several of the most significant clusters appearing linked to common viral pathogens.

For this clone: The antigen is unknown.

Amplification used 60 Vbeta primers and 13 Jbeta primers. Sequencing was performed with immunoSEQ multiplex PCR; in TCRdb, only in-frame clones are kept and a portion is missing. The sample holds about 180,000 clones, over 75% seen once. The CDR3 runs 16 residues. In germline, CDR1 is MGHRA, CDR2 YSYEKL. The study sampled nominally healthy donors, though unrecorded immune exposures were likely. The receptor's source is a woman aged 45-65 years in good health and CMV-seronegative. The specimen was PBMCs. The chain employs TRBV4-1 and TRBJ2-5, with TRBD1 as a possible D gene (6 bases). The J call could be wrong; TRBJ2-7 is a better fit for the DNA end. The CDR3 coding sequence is TGCGCCAGCAGCCATGGACAGCCTGGAAGCTCCTACGAGCAGTACTTC. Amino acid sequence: CASSHGQPGSSYEQYF.